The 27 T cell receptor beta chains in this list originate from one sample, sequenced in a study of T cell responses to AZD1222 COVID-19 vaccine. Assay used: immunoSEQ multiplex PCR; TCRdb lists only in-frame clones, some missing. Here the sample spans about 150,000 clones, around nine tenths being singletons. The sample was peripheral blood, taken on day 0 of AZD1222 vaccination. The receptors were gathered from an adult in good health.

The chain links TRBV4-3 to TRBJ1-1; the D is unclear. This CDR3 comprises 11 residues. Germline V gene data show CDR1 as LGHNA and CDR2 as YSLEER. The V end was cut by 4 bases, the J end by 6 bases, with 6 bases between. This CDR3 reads CASSRGSEAFF. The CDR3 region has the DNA TGCGCCAGCAGCCGTGGTTCTGAAGCTTTCTTT.

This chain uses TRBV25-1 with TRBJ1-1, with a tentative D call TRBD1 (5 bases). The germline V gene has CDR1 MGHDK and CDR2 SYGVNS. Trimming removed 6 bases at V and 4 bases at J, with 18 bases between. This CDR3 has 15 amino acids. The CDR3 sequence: CASSAYGGISTEAFF. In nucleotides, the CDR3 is TGTGCCAGCAGCGCTTATGGGGGAATCAGCACTGAAGCTTTCTTT.

The CDR3 sequence is CASSLGVAGGVGNEQFF. The CDR3 DNA reads TGTGCCAGCAGCTTGGGGGTAGCGGGAGGGGTTGGGAATGAGCAGTTCTTC. The chain combines TRBV5-4 with TRBJ2-1; TRBD2 matches 11 bases. The CDR3 is 17 residues long. Germline V gene sequence: CDR1 SGHNT, CDR2 YYREEE (reference sequence). V gave up 0 bases and J gave up 7 bases; unmatched junction bases: 9.

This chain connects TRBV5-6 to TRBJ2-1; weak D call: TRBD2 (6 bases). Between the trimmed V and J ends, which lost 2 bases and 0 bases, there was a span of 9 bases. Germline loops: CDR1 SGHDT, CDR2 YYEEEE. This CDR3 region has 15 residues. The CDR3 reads CASSLIGSSYNEQFF. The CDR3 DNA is TGTGCCAGCAGCTTAATCGGGAGCTCCTACAATGAGCAGTTCTTC. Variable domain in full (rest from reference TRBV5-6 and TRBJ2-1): DAGVTQSPTHLIKTRGQQVTLRCSPKSGHDTVSWYQQALGQGPQFIFQYYEEEERQRGNFPDRFSGHQFPNYSSELNVNALLLGDSALYLCASSLIGSSYNEQFFGPGTRLTVL.

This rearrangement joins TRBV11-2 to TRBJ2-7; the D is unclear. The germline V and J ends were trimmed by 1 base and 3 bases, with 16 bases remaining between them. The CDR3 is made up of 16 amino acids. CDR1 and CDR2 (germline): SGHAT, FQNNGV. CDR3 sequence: CASSLAFVSWGYEQYF. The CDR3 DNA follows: TGTGCCAGCAGCTTAGCTTTTGTTAGCTGGGGCTACGAGCAGTACTTC.

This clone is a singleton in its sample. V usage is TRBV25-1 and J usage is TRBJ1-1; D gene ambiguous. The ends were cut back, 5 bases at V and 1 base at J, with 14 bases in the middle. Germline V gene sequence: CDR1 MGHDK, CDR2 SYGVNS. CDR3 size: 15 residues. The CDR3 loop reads CASSIDLGRNTEAFF. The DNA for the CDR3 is TGTGCCAGCAGTATAGATCTCGGACGGAACACTGAAGCTTTCTTT.

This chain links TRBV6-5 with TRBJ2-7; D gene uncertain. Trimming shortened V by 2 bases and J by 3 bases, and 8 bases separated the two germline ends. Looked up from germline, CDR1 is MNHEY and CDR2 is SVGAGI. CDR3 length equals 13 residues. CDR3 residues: CASSYLASYEQYF. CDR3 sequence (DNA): TGTGCCAGCAGTTACCTTGCCAGCTACGAGCAGTACTTC.

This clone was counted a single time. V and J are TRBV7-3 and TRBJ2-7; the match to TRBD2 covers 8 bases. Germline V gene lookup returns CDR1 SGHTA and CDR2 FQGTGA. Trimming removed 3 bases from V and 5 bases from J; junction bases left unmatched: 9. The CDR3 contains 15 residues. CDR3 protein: CASSLLAGSFNEQYF. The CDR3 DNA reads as TGTGCCAGCAGCTTGTTAGCGGGGAGTTTCAACGAGCAGTACTTC.

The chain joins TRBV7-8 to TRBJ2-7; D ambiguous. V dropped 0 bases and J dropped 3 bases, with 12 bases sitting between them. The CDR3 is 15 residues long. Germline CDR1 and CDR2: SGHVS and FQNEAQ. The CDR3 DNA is TGTGCCAGCAGCTTAGCCCGCACGGCCGACTACGAGCAGTACTTC. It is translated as CASSLARTADYEQYF.

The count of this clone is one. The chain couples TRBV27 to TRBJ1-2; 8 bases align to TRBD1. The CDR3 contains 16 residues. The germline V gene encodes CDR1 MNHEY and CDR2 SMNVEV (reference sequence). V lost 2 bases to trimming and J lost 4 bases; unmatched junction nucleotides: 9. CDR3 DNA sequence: TGTGCCAGCAGTTTACTGCGACAGGGGTTGATCTATGGCTACACCTTC. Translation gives CASSLLRQGLIYGYTF.

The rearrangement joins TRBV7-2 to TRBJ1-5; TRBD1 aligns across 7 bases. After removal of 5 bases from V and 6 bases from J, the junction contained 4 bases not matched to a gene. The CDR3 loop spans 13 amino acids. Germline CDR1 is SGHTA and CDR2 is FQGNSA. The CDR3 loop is CASSRQGGQPQHF. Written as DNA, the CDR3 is TGTGCCAGCAGCCGACAGGGTGGTCAGCCCCAGCATTTT. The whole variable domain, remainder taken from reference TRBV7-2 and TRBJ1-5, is GAGVSQSPSNKVTEKGKDVELRCDPISGHTALYWYRQSLGQGLEFLIYFQGNSAPDKSGLPSDRFSAERTGGSVSTLTIQRTQQEDSAVYLCASSRQGGQPQHFGDGTRLSIL.

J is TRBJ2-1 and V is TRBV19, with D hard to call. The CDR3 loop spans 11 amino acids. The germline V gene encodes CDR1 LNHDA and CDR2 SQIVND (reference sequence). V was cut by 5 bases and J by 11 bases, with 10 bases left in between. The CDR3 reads CASSAGAQQFF. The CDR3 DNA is TGTGCCAGTAGTGCCGGCGCCCAGCAGTTCTTC.

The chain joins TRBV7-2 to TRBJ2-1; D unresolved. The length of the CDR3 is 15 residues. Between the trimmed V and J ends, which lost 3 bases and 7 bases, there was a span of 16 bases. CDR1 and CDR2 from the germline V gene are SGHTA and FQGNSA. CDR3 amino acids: CASSFLVLDANEQFF. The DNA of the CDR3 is TGTGCCAGCAGCTTCTTAGTTCTGGATGCTAATGAGCAGTTCTTC.

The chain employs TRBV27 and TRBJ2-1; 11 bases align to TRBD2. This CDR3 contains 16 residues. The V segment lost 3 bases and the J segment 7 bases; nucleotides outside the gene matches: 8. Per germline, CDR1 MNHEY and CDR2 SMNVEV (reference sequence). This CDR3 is CASSFPLAGGLNEQFF. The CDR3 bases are TGTGCCAGCAGTTTCCCTCTAGCGGGAGGTTTAAATGAGCAGTTCTTC.

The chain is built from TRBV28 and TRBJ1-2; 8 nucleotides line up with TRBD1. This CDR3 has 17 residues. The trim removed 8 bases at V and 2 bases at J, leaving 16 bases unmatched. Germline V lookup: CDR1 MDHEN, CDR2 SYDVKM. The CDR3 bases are TGTGCCAGCTTCCTTCAGGGGGCCCACGGTCGGAACTATGGCTACACCTTC. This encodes CASFLQGAHGRNYGYTF.

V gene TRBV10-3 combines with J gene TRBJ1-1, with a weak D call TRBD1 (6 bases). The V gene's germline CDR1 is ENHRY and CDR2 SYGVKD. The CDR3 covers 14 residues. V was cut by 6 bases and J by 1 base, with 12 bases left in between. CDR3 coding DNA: TGTGCCATCAGGGCCGGGACAACGAACACTGAAGCTTTCTTT. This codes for CAIRAGTTNTEAFF.

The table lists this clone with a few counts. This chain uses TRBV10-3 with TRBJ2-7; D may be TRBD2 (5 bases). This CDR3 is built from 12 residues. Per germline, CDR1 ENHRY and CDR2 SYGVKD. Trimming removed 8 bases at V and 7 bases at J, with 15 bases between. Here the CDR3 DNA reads TGTGCCATCGGTGCCGGAACGGGGGAGCAGTACTTC. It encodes CAIGAGTGEQYF.

CDR3 sequence: CASRRTGDLNEKLFF. CDR3 DNA: TGTGCCAGTAGAAGGACAGGAGACTTGAATGAAAAACTGTTTTTT. V and J are TRBV19 and TRBJ1-4, with TRBD1 matching 7 bases. V was pared by 6 bases and J by 5 bases, with 9 bases of the junction left unmatched. CDR1 is LNHDA, CDR2 SQIVND, per germline (reference sequence). CDR3 length: 15 residues.

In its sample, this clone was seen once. The CDR3 is CASSRARGRGGYTF. In DNA, the CDR3 is TGTGCCAGCAGCCGGGCGCGGGGGCGCGGAGGCTACACCTTC. V and J are TRBV16 and TRBJ1-2, with D possibly matching TRBD1 (6 bases). The CDR3 contains 14 residues. In germline, CDR1 is KGHSY, CDR2 FQNENV. V lost 4 bases and J lost 8, with 17 bases in between.

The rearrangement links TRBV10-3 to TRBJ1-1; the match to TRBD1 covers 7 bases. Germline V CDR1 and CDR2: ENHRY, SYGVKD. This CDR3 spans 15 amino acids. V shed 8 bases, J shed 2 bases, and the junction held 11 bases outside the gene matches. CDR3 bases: TGTGCCATCGCCTTCGTTTCAGGGGGTAACACTGAAGCTTTCTTT. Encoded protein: CAIAFVSGGNTEAFF.

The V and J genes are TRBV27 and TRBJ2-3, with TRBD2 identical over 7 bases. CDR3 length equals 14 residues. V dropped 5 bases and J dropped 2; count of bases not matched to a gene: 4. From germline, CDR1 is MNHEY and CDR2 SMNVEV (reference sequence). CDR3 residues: CASSLAEPTDTQYF. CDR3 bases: TGTGCCAGCAGTCTAGCGGAGCCCACAGATACGCAGTATTTT.

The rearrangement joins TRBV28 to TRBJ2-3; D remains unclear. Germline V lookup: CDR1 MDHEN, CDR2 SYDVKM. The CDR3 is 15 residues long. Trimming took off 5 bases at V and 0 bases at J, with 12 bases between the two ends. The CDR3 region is CASSPTAISTDTQYF. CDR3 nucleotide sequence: TGTGCCAGCAGTCCAACAGCTATCAGCACAGATACGCAGTATTTT. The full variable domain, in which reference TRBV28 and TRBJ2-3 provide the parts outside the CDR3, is DVKVTQSSRYLVKRTGEKVFLECVQDMDHENMFWYRQDPGLGLRLIYFSYDVKMKEKGDIPEGYSVSREKKERFSLILESASTNQTSMYLCASSPTAISTDTQYFGPGTRLTVL.

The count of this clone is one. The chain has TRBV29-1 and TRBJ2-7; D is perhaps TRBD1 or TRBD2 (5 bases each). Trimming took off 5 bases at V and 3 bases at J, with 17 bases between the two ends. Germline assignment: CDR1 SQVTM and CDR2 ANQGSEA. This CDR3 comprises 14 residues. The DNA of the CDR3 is TGCAGCGTTTCCACGGGGCAGGGCTTCTACGAGCAGTACTTC. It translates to CSVSTGQGFYEQYF.

CDR3 amino acids: CATSRDRDKMSQYF. In DNA, the CDR3 is TGTGCCACCAGCAGAGATAGAGACAAGATGTCCCAGTACTTC. This chain uses TRBV15 with TRBJ2-5; D gene uncertain. V gave up 0 bases and J gave up 9 bases, with 14 bases separating them. The CDR3 sequence is 14 residues long. CDR1 and CDR2 (germline): LNHNV, YYDKDF (reference sequence).

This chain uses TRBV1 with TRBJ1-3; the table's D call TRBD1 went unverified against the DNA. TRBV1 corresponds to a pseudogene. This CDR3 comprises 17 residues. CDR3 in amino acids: CTSSQYRDMPSGNTIYF. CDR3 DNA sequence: TGCACCAGCAGCCAATACAGGGACATGCCCTCTGGAAACACCATATATTTT.

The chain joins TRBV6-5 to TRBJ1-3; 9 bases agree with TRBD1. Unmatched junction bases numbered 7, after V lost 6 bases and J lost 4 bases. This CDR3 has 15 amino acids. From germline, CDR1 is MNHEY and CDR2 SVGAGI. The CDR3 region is CASRTGGQVGNTIYF. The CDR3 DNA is TGTGCCAGCAGGACAGGGGGTCAGGTGGGAAACACCATATATTTT.

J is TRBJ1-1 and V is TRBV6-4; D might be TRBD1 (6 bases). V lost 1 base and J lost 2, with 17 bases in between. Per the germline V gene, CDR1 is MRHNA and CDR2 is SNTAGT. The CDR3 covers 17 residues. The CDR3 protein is CASSDLVGQRYNTEAFF. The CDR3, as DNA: TGTGCCAGCAGTGACTTGGTAGGACAGAGGTACAACACTGAAGCTTTCTTT.